The clone carrying this TCR beta chain was seen ten or more times. The antigen remains undetermined. TCR beta CDR3 amplification used RNA transcripts. RT-PCR with HTBI primers came first, then second-round multiplex PCR. TCRdb redid the calling of the multiplex PCR reads with MiXCR, one entry per CDR3 protein. The sample includes 210,000 or so distinct CDR3 sequences, around 30% seen only once; the top ten take 9.1%. These data come from a study of Graves' ophthalmopathy and Graves' hyperthyroidism. Findings and caveats of the study: Blood contained most expanded thyroid clonotypes exceeding 0.001 frequency.

CDR1 and CDR2 (germline): MNHEY, SVGEGT. The CDR3 extends over 13 amino acids. The germline V and J ends were trimmed by 8 bases and 5 bases, with 13 bases remaining between them. The PBMC fraction was derived from around 10 ml of fresh peripheral blood. The rearrangement links TRBV6-2 or TRBV6-3 to TRBJ2-4; a possible D gene is TRBD1 (5 bases). The sequenced material came from peripheral blood. The TCR sequence derives from a man aged 45-60 years with Graves' ophthalmopathy. In DNA, the CDR3 is TGTGCCAGCCTTGACAGATACGAAAACATTCAGTACTTC. This gives the protein CASLDRYENIQYF.